This TCR beta chain was recovered during a study of CD8 T cells in ankylosing spondylitis (dated by TCRdb to 2017 to 2019). Describing the broader study: The study profiled T cell receptor beta repertoires in healthy donors and ankylosing spondylitis patients to find disease-linked TCR variants. The whole study cohort included 85 to 120 healthy donors and 20 to 30 ankylosing spondylitis patients. Samples of peripheral blood were taken, and for ankylosing spondylitis patients, synovial fluid was collected as well.

TCRdb lists the instrument as Illumina HiSeq 2500. TCR beta libraries were prepared by quantitative 5'-RACE with molecular barcodes. The study's own analysis went as follows. A new computational method, built on a probabilistic model of VDJ rearrangement, was used to identify disease-linked TCR variants. The raw public reads went through TCRdb reprocessing: fastp at Q25, MiXCR clone calling, in-frame beta chains kept. Every distinct CDR3 protein forms one entry, paired with its most common genes and DNA. The V and J calls shown here were made by TCRdb, not taken from the authors' results. The sample table lists about 400,000 distinct CDR3 sequences, approximately 22% of them with a count of one. About an eighth of the sample comes from the top ten. Study-wide findings and limitations: Significant enrichment of the disease-linked clones was reported in matched synovial fluid samples from ankylosing spondylitis patients. Blood from ankylosing spondylitis patients appeared to be characterized by a TCR beta motif composed of several highly homologous amino acid variants. Some motif variants were previously reported in synovial fluid and blood of reactive arthritis patients, suggesting common disease-initiation mechanisms. The disease-linked clones showed a CD8+ phenotype and occurred at relatively low frequencies in peripheral blood.

Based on the germline V gene, the CDR1 and CDR2 sequences are SGHTA and FQGNSA. Reading from cysteine to phenylalanine, the CDR3 counts 14 amino acids. The retained sequence is limited to the CDR3, 42 bases, with the frame set at the first base. V is reduced by 7 bases and J by 7 bases, leaving a spacing of 17 bases between them. Remarks on this clonotype: Its specific antigen is unknown. Qualities for individual bases were not recorded, and no much larger clone is one base off.

The receptor was derived from a male donor with ankylosing spondylitis or in good health (not recorded which). The specimen sequenced was blood, either unsorted or a sorted T cell fraction (not recorded which). The V and J segments used are TRBV7-2 and TRBJ2-1; TRBD2 is possibly the D segment (5 matching bases). The CDR3 reads as follows: CASTPGSSGNEQFF. The nucleotide sequence reads as follows: TGTGCCAGCACCCCGGGCTCCTCGGGAAATGAGCAGTTCTTC.